One sample yielded the 15 T cell receptor beta chains listed below, sequenced in a study of shared clonotypes between healthy human individuals. Sequenced by immunoSEQ multiplex PCR; TCRdb stores in-frame clones only, minus some. The sample shows 950,000 to 1,100,000 clones, approximately 70% of them seen only once. Sequenced: memory CD4+ T cells sorted from blood. This sample's subset: CD45RA-negative fraction. These receptors were obtained from a man in his late teens or twenties in good health.

The chain employs TRBV6-8 and TRBJ2-3; 10 bases fit TRBD2. V trimming: 10 bases; J trimming: 3 bases; junction bases outside the gene matches: 7. The CDR3 is 14 amino acids. Germline CDR1 is MNHGY and CDR2 is SAAAGT. The CDR3 loop is CATQREGWTDTQYF. CDR3 DNA: TGTGCCACCCAGCGGGAGGGTTGGACAGATACGCAGTATTTT.

J is TRBJ2-3 and V is TRBV28; 8 bases match TRBD2. V was pared by 5 bases and J by 8 bases, with 15 bases of the junction left unmatched. The CDR3 contains 16 residues. Germline V gene sequence: CDR1 MDHEN, CDR2 SYDVKM. The CDR3 loop reads CASSQRLAIRAGTQYF. The CDR3 nucleotides are TGTGCCAGCAGTCAGAGACTAGCGATCCGAGCGGGTACGCAGTATTTT.

This clone has a handful of counts. J is TRBJ2-4 and V is TRBV19; D tentatively fits TRBD1 or TRBD2 (6 bases each). The CDR3 covers 13 residues. V gave up 1 base and J gave up 8 bases, with 9 bases separating them. The germline V gene has CDR1 LNHDA and CDR2 SQIVND (reference sequence). CDR3 sequence (DNA): TGTGCCAGTAGTATAGGGGGGGCGGACATTCAGTACTTC. This gives the protein CASSIGGADIQYF.

Points on this clone: This specimen includes other DNA sequences encoding the same CDR3. The V gene is TRBV18, the J gene TRBJ2-5; D call uncertain. The CDR3 extends over 12 amino acids. The ends were cut back, 2 bases at V and 4 bases at J, with 5 bases in the middle. Germline assignment: CDR1 KGHSH and CDR2 LQKENI. The CDR3 DNA follows: TGTGCCAGCTCACCAGGCGTAGAGACCCAGTACTTC. It encodes CASSPGVETQYF.

This clone has more than one count but fewer than ten. This chain joins TRBV7-9 and TRBJ1-6; TRBD1 is a possible D gene (6 bases). Germline V lookup: CDR1 SEHNR, CDR2 FQNEAQ (reference sequence). V lost 6 bases and J lost 9, with 9 bases in between. The CDR3 runs 12 residues. CDR3 in amino acids: CASRTGSSPLHF. The CDR3 DNA follows: TGTGCCAGCAGAACAGGGAGTTCACCCCTCCACTTT.

The chain links TRBV9 to TRBJ1-2, with 9 bases matching TRBD1. The CDR3 is 14 residues long. V lost 1 base to trimming and J lost 4 bases; unmatched junction nucleotides: 2. Germline assignment: CDR1 SGDLS and CDR2 YYNGEE. The CDR3 sequence is CASSVRDRAYGYTF. CDR3 DNA sequence: TGTGCCAGCAGCGTACGGGACAGGGCCTATGGCTACACCTTC.

This sequence joins TRBV7-8 and TRBJ2-1, with 7 bases identical to TRBD2. V lost 6 bases to trimming and J lost 6 bases; unmatched junction nucleotides: 8. Germline CDR1 is SGHVS and CDR2 is FQNEAQ. This CDR3 contains 14 residues. The DNA for the CDR3 is TGTGCCAGCAGAGGGCTAGCGGAGAGCAATGAGCAGTTCTTC. It is translated as CASRGLAESNEQFF.

The count of this clone is one. The CDR3 DNA is TGTGCCAGCAGTGCCACCAGGGGGGTGGTCTCCTACGAGCAGTACTTC. Translating it yields CASSATRGVVSYEQYF. The chain is built from TRBV25-1 and TRBJ2-7, with D possibly matching TRBD1 (7 bases). Per germline, CDR1 MGHDK and CDR2 SYGVNS. This CDR3 contains 16 residues. Trimming took 4 bases from V and 0 from J, leaving 16 bases between them.

In this sample, this clone turned up many times. V and J are TRBV6-1 and TRBJ1-6; weak D call: TRBD1 (5 bases). Germline CDR1 is MNHNS and CDR2 is SASEGT. This CDR3 spans 12 amino acids. The germline V and J ends were trimmed by 7 bases and 9 bases, with 10 bases remaining between them. CDR3 region: CASTATGSPLHF. In DNA, the CDR3 is TGTGCCAGCACCGCCACAGGTTCACCCCTCCACTTT.

The V gene is TRBV5-1, the J gene TRBJ1-1; 10 bases match TRBD1. Germline loops: CDR1 SGHRS, CDR2 YFSETQ. The junction had 8 bases not matched to a gene; V was cut back by 4 bases and J by 5 bases. The CDR3 extends over 15 amino acids. The CDR3: CASSPQTGGATEAFF. The CDR3 nucleotides read TGCGCCAGCAGCCCGCAGACAGGGGGCGCGACTGAAGCTTTCTTT.

The V gene is TRBV7-8, the J gene TRBJ2-6; D remains unclear. This CDR3 region has 17 residues. In germline, CDR1 is SGHVS, CDR2 FQNEAQ. Between the trimmed V and J ends, which lost 8 bases and 0 bases, there was a span of 17 bases. CDR3 amino acids: CASFLERRLSGANVLTF. DNA of the CDR3: TGTGCCAGCTTCTTGGAACGGAGACTCTCTGGGGCCAACGTCCTGACTTTC.

The chain combines TRBV2 with TRBJ2-7; TRBD2 aligns across 8 bases. CDR3 size: 17 residues. V lost 4 bases, J lost 6 bases, and 17 bases stayed unmatched. Germline loops: CDR1 SNHLY, CDR2 FYNNEI. The CDR3 DNA reads TGTGCCAGCAGTGCTGGCCTCCTCGGGACTAGTACGGTCGAGCAGTACTTC. Its translation: CASSAGLLGTSTVEQYF.

The CDR3 DNA reads TGTGCCAGCAGCTCGGATCCGACTAGCGCCAACTCCTACGAGCAGTACTTC. Its protein product is CASSSDPTSANSYEQYF. The chain links TRBV7-2 to TRBJ2-7; 8 positions match TRBD2. This CDR3 has 17 amino acids. Germline CDR1 SGHTA, CDR2 FQGNSA. Trimming removed 4 bases from V and 0 bases from J; junction bases left unmatched: 11.

The V gene is TRBV5-1, the J gene TRBJ2-1, with 9 bases fitting TRBD1. Germline CDR1 SGHRS, CDR2 YFSETQ. This CDR3 spans 15 amino acids. Trimming took 5 bases from V and 5 from J; bases not matched to a gene: 8. The CDR3 spells CASRQGASSNNEQFF. The CDR3 DNA reads TGCGCCAGCAGACAGGGGGCCAGTAGCAACAATGAGCAGTTCTTC.

In DNA, the CDR3 is TGTGCCAGCAGCTTAGGGGGGGTCACGAGGCTTTGGTCCTACAATGAGCAGTTCTTC. It yields the protein CASSLGGVTRLWSYNEQFF. The chain combines TRBV11-2 with TRBJ2-1; the D gene is possibly TRBD2 (6 bases). Per the germline V gene, CDR1 is SGHAT and CDR2 is FQNNGV. The CDR3 is made up of 19 amino acids. The V and J ends lost 1 base and 1 base respectively, with 20 bases between them.